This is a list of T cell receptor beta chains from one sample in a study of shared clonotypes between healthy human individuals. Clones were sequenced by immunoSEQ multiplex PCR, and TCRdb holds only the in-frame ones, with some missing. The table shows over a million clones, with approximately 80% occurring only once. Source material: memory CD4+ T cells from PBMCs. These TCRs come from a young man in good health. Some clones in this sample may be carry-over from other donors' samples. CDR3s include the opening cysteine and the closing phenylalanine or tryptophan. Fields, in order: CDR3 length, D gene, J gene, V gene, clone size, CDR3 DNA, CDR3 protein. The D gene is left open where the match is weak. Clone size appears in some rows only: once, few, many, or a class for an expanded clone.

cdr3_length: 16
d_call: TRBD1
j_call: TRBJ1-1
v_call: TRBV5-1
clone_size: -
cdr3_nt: TGCGCCAGCAGCTTTGGGAGGGGGCAGATGAACACTGAAGCTTTCTTT
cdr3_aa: CASSFGRGQMNTEAFF

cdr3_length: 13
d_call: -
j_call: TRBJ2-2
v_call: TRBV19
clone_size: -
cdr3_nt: TGTGCCAGTATGCACTCGGACACCGGGGAGCTGTTTTTT
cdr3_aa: CASMHSDTGELFF

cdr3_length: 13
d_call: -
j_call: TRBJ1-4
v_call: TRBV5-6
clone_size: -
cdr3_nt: TGTGCCAGCAGCCTGGGCTGGCCTGAAAAACTGTTTTTT
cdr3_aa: CASSLGWPEKLFF

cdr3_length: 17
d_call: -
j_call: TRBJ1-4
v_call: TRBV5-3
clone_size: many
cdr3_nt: TGTGCCAGAAGCTTGGCTGGTCCGGCGGCAGGGACCGAAAAACTGTTTTTT
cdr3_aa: CARSLAGPAAGTEKLFF

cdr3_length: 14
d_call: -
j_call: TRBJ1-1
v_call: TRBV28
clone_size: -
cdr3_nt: TGTGCCAGCAGTCCCGGGGGGGTGAACACTGAAGCTTTCTTT
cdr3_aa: CASSPGGVNTEAFF

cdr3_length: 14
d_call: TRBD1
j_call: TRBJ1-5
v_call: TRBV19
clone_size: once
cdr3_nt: TGTGCCAGTAGTATCTGGCAGGGGGGACAGCCCCAGCATTTT
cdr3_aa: CASSIWQGGQPQHF

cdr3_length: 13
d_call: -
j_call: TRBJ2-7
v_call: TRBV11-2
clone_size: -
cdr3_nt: TGTGCCAGCAGCTTATCGGAGTCAGGCGAGCAGTACTTC
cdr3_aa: CASSLSESGEQYF

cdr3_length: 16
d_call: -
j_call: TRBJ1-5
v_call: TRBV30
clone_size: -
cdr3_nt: TGTGCCTGGAGTGTAACAAGGGGTCGGACGGGCCAGCCCCAGCATTTT
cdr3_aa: CAWSVTRGRTGQPQHF

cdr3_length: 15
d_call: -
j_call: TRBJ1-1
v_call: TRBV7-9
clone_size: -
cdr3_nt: TGTGCCAGCAGCTTAGGTGGGCTTATGAACACTGAAGCTTTCTTT
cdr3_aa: CASSLGGLMNTEAFF

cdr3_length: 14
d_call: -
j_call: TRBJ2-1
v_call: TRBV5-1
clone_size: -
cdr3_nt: TGCGCCAGCAGGGAGGAGACAGCAACCAATGAGCAGTTCTTC
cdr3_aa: CASREETATNEQFF

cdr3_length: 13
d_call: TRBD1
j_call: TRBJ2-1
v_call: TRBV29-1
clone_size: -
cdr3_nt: TGCAGCGTTCGACAGGGGTCGCACAATGAGCAGTTCTTC
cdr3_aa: CSVRQGSHNEQFF

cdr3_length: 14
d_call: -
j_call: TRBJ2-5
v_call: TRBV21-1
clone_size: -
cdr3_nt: TGTGCCAGCAGCAAAGCGGGGGATCTAGAGACCCAGTACTTC
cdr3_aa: CASSKAGDLETQYF

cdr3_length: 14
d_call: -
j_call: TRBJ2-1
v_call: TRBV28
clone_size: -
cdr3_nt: TGTGCCAGCAGGGCCGGAGGGGGCGGGAATGAGCAGTTCTTC
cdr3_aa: CASRAGGGGNEQFF

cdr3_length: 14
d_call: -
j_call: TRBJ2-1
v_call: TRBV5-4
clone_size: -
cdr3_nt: TGTGCCAGCAGCTTGGGCCCGGGAGTCAATGAGCAGTTCTTC
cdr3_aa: CASSLGPGVNEQFF

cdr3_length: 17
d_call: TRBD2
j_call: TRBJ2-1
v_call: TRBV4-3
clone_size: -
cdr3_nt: TGCGCCAGCAGCACGAGACTAGCGGGAGTTTGGTACAATGAGCAGTTCTTC
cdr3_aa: CASSTRLAGVWYNEQFF

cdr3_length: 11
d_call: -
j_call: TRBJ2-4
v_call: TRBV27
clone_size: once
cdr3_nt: TGTGCCAGCAGTTTCGGTCAGAGACAGTACTTC
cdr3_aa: CASSFGQRQYF

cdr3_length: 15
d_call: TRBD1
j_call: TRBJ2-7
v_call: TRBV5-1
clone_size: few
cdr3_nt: TGCGCCAGCGGGACAGGGGGCGCGGGTAGGTACGAGCAGTACTTC
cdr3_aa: CASGTGGAGRYEQYF

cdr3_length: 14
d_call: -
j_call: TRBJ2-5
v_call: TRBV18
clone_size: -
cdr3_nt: TGTGCCAGCTCATCTCGGGGGATCGGCGAGACCCAGTACTTC
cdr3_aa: CASSSRGIGETQYF

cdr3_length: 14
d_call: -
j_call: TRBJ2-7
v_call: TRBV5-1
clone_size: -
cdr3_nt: TGCGCCAGCAGCCCCCAGGGTAGGGACTACGAGCAGTACTTC
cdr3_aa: CASSPQGRDYEQYF

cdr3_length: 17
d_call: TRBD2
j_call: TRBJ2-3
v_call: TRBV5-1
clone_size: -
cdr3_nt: TGCGCCAGCAGCCTGGGGACTAGCGGGAGGGCAGCAGATACGCAGTATTTT
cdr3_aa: CASSLGTSGRAADTQYF

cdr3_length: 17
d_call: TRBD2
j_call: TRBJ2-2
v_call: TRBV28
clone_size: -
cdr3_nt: TGTGCCAGCAGTAGTACACTAGCGGGGGGGAACACCGGGGAGCTGTTTTTT
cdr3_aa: CASSSTLAGGNTGELFF

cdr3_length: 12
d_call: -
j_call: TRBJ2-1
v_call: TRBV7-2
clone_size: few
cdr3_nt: TGTGCCAGCAGCTTTCCAGGGACAGAGCAGTTCTTC
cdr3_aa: CASSFPGTEQFF

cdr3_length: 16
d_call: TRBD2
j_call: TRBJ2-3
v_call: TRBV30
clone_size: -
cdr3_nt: TGTGCCTGGACCCCGGGGACTAGCGGGCGAGGGAGGGCGCAGTATTTT
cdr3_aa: CAWTPGTSGRGRAQYF

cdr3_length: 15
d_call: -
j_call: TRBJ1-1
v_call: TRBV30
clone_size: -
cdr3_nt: TGTGCCTGGAGTGTAAAATGGGCGGGGAACACTGAAGCTTTCTTT
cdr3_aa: CAWSVKWAGNTEAFF

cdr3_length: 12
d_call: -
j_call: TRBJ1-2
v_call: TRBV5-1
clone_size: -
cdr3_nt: TGCGCCAGCAGCTTCGAAGGGGATGGCTACACCTTC
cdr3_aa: CASSFEGDGYTF

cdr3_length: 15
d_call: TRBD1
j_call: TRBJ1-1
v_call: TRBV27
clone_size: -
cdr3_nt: TGTGCCAGCAGTCCCAGGGGGCCGGGGAACACTGAAGCTTTCTTT
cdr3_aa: CASSPRGPGNTEAFF

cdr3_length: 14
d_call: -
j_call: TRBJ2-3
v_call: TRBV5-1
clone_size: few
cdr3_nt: TGCGCCAGCAGCTGGGCCATGGCGGCAGATACGCAGTATTTT
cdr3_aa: CASSWAMAADTQYF

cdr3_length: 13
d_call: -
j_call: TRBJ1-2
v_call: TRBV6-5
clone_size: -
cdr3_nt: TGTGCCAGCAGTTACATGGGGGGAAATGGCTACACCTTC
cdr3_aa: CASSYMGGNGYTF

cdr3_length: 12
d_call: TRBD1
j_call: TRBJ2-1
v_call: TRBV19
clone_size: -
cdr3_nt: TGTGCCAGTAGTCTGGACGGGACAGGGGCGTTCTTC
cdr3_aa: CASSLDGTGAFF

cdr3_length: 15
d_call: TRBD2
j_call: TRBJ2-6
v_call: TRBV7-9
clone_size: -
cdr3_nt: TGTGTCTGGGCTAGCGGGAGCCCTGGGGCCAACGTCCTGACTTTC
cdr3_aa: CVWASGSPGANVLTF

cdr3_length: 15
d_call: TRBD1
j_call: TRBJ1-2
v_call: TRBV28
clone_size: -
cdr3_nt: TGTGCCAGCACCGACAGACAGGGGCTAAGTTATGGCTACACCTTC
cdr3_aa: CASTDRQGLSYGYTF

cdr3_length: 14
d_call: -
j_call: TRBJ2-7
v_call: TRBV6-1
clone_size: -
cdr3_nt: TGTGCCAGCAGTGAATTTCGAGTGGGGTACGAGCAGTACTTC
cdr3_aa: CASSEFRVGYEQYF

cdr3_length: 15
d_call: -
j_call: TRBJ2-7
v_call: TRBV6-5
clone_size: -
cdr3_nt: TGTGCCAGCAGTCGCCGACTGGGCTCCGGGCGCGAGCAGTACTTC
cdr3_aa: CASSRRLGSGREQYF

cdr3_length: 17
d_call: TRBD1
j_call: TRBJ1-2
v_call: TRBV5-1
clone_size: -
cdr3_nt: TGCGCCAGCAGCCCCAGGGGGTCCGGGAAAGCTAACTATGGCTACACCTTC
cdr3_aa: CASSPRGSGKANYGYTF

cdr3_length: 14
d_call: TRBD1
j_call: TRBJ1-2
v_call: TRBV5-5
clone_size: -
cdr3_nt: TGTGCCAGCAGCTTTCTCCAGGGGGCCCCTGGCTACACCTTC
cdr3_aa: CASSFLQGAPGYTF

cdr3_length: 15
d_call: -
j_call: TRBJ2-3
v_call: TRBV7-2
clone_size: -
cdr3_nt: TGTGCCAGCAGCTCCAGGAGGGCTGGCACAGATACGCAGTATTTT
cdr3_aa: CASSSRRAGTDTQYF

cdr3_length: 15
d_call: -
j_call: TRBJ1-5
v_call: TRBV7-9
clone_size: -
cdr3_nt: TGTGCCAGCAGTCGGGTGGGGGACTTTCGTCAGCCCCAGCATTTT
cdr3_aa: CASSRVGDFRQPQHF

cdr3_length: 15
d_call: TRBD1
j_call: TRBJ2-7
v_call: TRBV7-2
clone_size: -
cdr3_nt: TGTGCCAGCAGCTACCAGACAGGGGGCTGGTACGAGCAGTACTTC
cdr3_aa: CASSYQTGGWYEQYF